One and the same sample provided the 17 T cell receptor beta chains below, sequenced in a study of cytomegalovirus exposure and HLA in healthy donors. Measured with immunoSEQ multiplex PCR; TCRdb has only the in-frame clones, and not every one. The sample has around 170,000 clones, more than 70% seen once. The specimen was PBMCs. These receptors all come from a man aged 18-30 years in good health and CMV-seronegative.

The chain uses TRBV12-5 and TRBJ2-1; 12 positions match TRBD2. The CDR3 length is 19 residues. Germline CDR1 and CDR2: LGHNT and FRNRAP. Losses at the gene ends were 3 bases for V and 0 bases for J; bases not matched to a gene: 9. The CDR3 loop reads CASGFLLAGGKSSYNEQFF. The CDR3 DNA is TGTGCTAGTGGTTTTCTTCTAGCGGGAGGGAAAAGCTCCTACAATGAGCAGTTCTTC.

The chain uses TRBV29-1 and TRBJ2-5, with 7 bases aligning to TRBD1. Germline assignment: CDR1 SQVTM and CDR2 ANQGSEA. The ends lost 5 bases at V and 3 bases at J; junction bases unmatched: 12. CDR3 length equals 15 residues. CDR3: CSVNQTGSNKETQYF. The CDR3 DNA is TGCAGCGTTAATCAGACAGGGAGCAATAAAGAGACCCAGTACTTC. The full variable domain, rest sourced from reference TRBV29-1 and TRBJ2-5, is SAVISQKPSRDICQRGTSLTIQCQVDSQVTMMFWYRQQPGQSLTLIATANQGSEATYESGFVIDKFPISRPNLTFSTLTVSNMSPEDSSIYLCSVNQTGSNKETQYFGPGTRLLVL.

In this sample, this clone turned up many times. The CDR3 sequence: CASSETSGGTDTQYF. CDR3 in DNA: TGTGCCAGCAGTGAGACTAGCGGGGGCACAGATACGCAGTATTTT. The chain is built from TRBV6-4 and TRBJ2-3; 11 bases are shared with TRBD2. The V gene's germline CDR1 is MRHNA and CDR2 SNTAGT. V was pared by 3 bases and J by 1 base, with 0 bases of the junction left unmatched. The length of the CDR3 is 15 residues.

This chain connects TRBV28 to TRBJ1-4, with TRBD1 identical over 7 bases. The CDR3 consists of 16 residues. Trimming took 11 bases from V and 3 from J; bases not matched to a gene: 15. The germline V gene has CDR1 MDHEN and CDR2 SYDVKM. The CDR3 coding sequence is TGTGCCGTTCCTCAAAGCCGGGACAGCCCTAATGAAAAACTGTTTTTT. This sequence encodes CAVPQSRDSPNEKLFF.

The J gene is TRBJ1-6, the V gene TRBV2; 8 nucleotides align to TRBD1. The CDR3 contains 15 residues. Germline V gives CDR1 SNHLY, CDR2 FYNNEI. Unmatched junction bases numbered 4, after V lost 0 bases and J lost 9 bases. CDR3: CASSEATGGASPLHF. The CDR3 DNA sequence: TGTGCCAGCAGTGAAGCCACAGGGGGGGCTTCACCCCTCCACTTT.

This chain uses TRBV6-5 with TRBJ1-2; D call uncertain. Germline CDR1 is MNHEY and CDR2 is SVGAGI. The CDR3 contains 15 residues. V was trimmed by 6 bases and J by 3 bases, leaving 17 bases between them. Written as DNA, the CDR3 is TGTGCCAGCAGCCAGACGAGAGGGAGTCACTATGGCTACACCTTC. Protein product: CASSQTRGSHYGYTF.

As regards this clone: The sample carries other DNA sequences with the same CDR3. The rearrangement joins TRBV29-1 to TRBJ2-1, with D uncertain. The V and J ends lost 3 bases and 5 bases respectively, with 8 bases between them. The germline V gene has CDR1 SQVTM and CDR2 ANQGSEA. The CDR3 extends over 12 amino acids. CDR3 in amino acids: CSVEFRDNEQFF. CDR3 DNA sequence: TGCAGCGTTGAGTTTAGAGACAATGAGCAGTTCTTC.

The genes are TRBV29-1 and TRBJ1-2, with unresolved D. Germline V gives CDR1 SQVTM, CDR2 ANQGSEA. The length of the CDR3 is 15 residues. V lost 3 bases to trimming and J lost 7 bases, with 21 bases between them. CDR3 in DNA: TGCAGCGTTGACTCACCCTTCACCGGGGTGGGTGGCTACACCTTC. This sequence encodes CSVDSPFTGVGGYTF.

This chain links TRBV28 with TRBJ1-1, with TRBD1 matching over 9 bases. The CDR3 loop spans 14 amino acids. CDR1 and CDR2 from the germline V gene are MDHEN and SYDVKM. V was pared by 5 bases and J by 4 bases, with 5 bases of the junction left unmatched. As DNA, the CDR3 is TGTGCCAGCAGTACCGGGACAGGGTTCACTGAAGCTTTCTTT. This gives the protein CASSTGTGFTEAFF.

This chain connects TRBV7-2 to TRBJ2-3; 15 nucleotides align to TRBD2. Germline values: CDR1 SGHTA, CDR2 FQGNSA. The CDR3 is 17 residues long. V shed 3 bases and J 4 bases; nucleotides not matched to a gene: 5. The CDR3 sequence: CASSFRTSGRAADTQYF. In nucleotides, the CDR3 is TGTGCCAGCAGCTTCCGGACTAGCGGGAGGGCGGCAGATACGCAGTATTTT.

The chain carries TRBV4-3 and TRBJ2-4; TRBD1 might be the D (5 bases). Germline lookup yields CDR1 LGHNA and CDR2 YSLEER. Trimming took 4 bases from V and 7 from J, leaving 14 bases between them. The CDR3 consists of 14 residues. The CDR3 DNA follows: TGCGCCAGCAGCCCCAGGGCGTCTTTGAACATTCAGTACTTC. It encodes CASSPRASLNIQYF.

V gene TRBV6-1 combines with J gene TRBJ2-3; 10 bases align to TRBD2. Germline V lookup: CDR1 MNHNS, CDR2 SASEGT. There are 16 residues in the CDR3. Trimming took 2 bases from V and 2 from J; bases not matched to a gene: 4. CDR3 amino acids: CASSELAGEITDTQYF. The CDR3 nucleotides read TGTGCCAGCAGTGAACTAGCGGGGGAGATCACAGATACGCAGTATTTT.

There are a few counts of this clone. The chain employs TRBV6-1 and TRBJ2-5, with 8 nucleotides matching TRBD2. V lost 3 bases, J lost 7 bases, and 10 bases stayed unmatched. The germline V gene encodes CDR1 MNHNS and CDR2 SASEGT. CDR3 size: 15 residues. The CDR3 protein is CASSDRSGEWVTQYF. The DNA of the CDR3 is TGTGCCAGCAGTGATCGTAGCGGGGAGTGGGTGACCCAGTACTTC.

V gene TRBV6-5 combines with J gene TRBJ1-3; TRBD1 aligns across 8 bases. V was clipped by 6 bases and J by 4 bases; unmatched bases: 8. CDR1 is MNHEY, CDR2 SVGAGI, per germline. The CDR3 is 15 amino acids. The DNA of the CDR3 is TGTGCCAGCAGCCGTTCAGGGGGCGAAGGAAACACCATATATTTT. Translation gives CASSRSGGEGNTIYF.

CDR3 sequence reads: CASSEGGNGYTF. In DNA, the CDR3 is TGTGCCAGTAGTGAGGGAGGGAATGGCTACACCTTC. The chain links TRBV19 to TRBJ1-2; no clear D. Germline CDR1 and CDR2: LNHDA and SQIVND (reference sequence). The V and J ends lost 5 bases and 6 bases respectively, with 10 bases between them. This CDR3 comprises 12 residues.

The rearrangement uses TRBV11-2 and TRBJ1-1; TRBD1 agrees at 9 bases. The CDR3 extends over 15 amino acids. The germline V gene has CDR1 SGHAT and CDR2 FQNNGV. Germline trimming cut 5 bases from V and 4 bases from J; bases unmatched to any gene: 8. CDR3 loop: CASSDDRGLFTEAFF. Here the CDR3 DNA reads TGTGCCAGCAGCGACGACAGGGGGTTGTTCACTGAAGCTTTCTTT.

The CDR3 DNA sequence: TGCGCCAGCAGTCCTCCGAGACTAGGAACAGATACGCAGTATTTT. Protein: CASSPPRLGTDTQYF. This chain joins TRBV5-1 and TRBJ2-3; D is possibly TRBD2 (6 bases). Germline V gene data show CDR1 as SGHRS and CDR2 as YFSETQ. The V and J ends lost 5 bases and 3 bases respectively, with 16 bases between them. CDR3 length equals 15 residues.